The T cell receptor (beta chain) described here comes from a study of a mutant IDH1 vaccine in newly diagnosed glioma. Study details: Vaccine dosing followed radiotherapy by 4-6 weeks, or accompanied temozolomide cycles. Receipt of radiotherapy, temozolomide, or both preceded the study, and most received both.

Study results and limitations: Alterations occurring in top peripheral T cell clonotypes seemed unrelated to pseudoprogression.

TCRdb's table, derived via immunoSEQ multiplex PCR, lists solely in-frame clones and lacks some. The data contain 30,000 to 35,000 clones, around 58% of them singletons. As concerns this clone: Its antigen remains unidentified.

The CDR3 has 15 amino acids. The V end lost 0 bases, the J end lost 6 bases, and 11 bases lay between the germline ends. Germline V gene lookup returns CDR1 LNHDA and CDR2 SQIVND (reference sequence). Regarding time point: week 5, during vaccination. The study gave 300 ug of mutant IDH1 20-mer peptide per vaccine dose, with topical imiquimod. Each of the donors came in with new WHO grade 3 or 4 astrocytomas that were IDH1-mutant and ATRX-lost. This sequence joins TRBV19 and TRBJ2-2; D gene unclear. Sequenced here: PBMCs, sampled from a glioma patient whose treatment included an IDH1 peptide vaccine. This TCR derives from a woman between 18 and 29 years old with glioma. CDR3 amino acids: CASSIEDGLAGELFF. For the CDR3, the DNA is TGTGCCAGTAGTATAGAGGATGGCCTCGCCGGGGAGCTGTTTTTT.